This TCR beta chain was recovered during a study of blood T cell repertoires in COVID-19. Study overall: Sites across the United States, Italy and Spain contributed samples from acute and convalescent COVID-19.

Participants came from roughly 23 US areas, aged about 18 to 100 years. Participants' own reports of clinical history determined their cohort assignment. CDR1 is SGHTA and CDR2 is FQGTGA in the germline V gene. There are 13 residues in the CDR3. In the source study's methods: Counts of nucleated cells, estimated from reference gene primer amplification, were obtained. The table came from immunoSEQ multiplex PCR; TCRdb's copy has only in-frame clones and leaves some out. The DNA was the basis for D and trimming; V, J and clone size are from that table. Counted here are 130,000 to 150,000 clones, more than 75% occurring once; the ten biggest clones make up 0.95% to 1.5%.

This clonotype was obtained from a woman aged 30 to 39 with acute COVID-19. The V and J genes are TRBV7-3 and TRBJ2-5, with 7 bases aligning to TRBD2. Sequencing was performed on PBMCs or T cells enriched from blood (not recorded which). The DNA of the CDR3 is TGTGAGACTAGCTGGAGGCGGGTGGAGACCCAGTACTTC. This sequence encodes CETSWRRVETQYF.